This T cell receptor beta chain was recorded in a study of blood T cell repertoires in COVID-19. Study-wide context: The United States, Italy and Spain provided the acute and convalescent COVID-19 samples. T cells, B-cell-depleted T cells, or PBMCs supplied cDNA or gDNA.

Trimming removed 0 bases from V and 7 bases from J, with 7 bases in between. The germline V gene has CDR1 SGDLS and CDR2 YYNGEE. The CDR3 is 12 amino acids. In the authors' methods: Researchers report that nucleated cell counts were estimated from reference gene primer amplification. Some clones are missing from TCRdb's copy, which holds only in-frame ones; the method was immunoSEQ multiplex PCR. V, J and clone size derive from that table, while D and trimming were established from the DNA sequence. This sample has approximately 25,000 clones, with more than 80% found just once. This clonotype was sampled from a woman aged 80 or over with acute or convalescent COVID-19. The chain uses TRBV9 and TRBJ1-2; D unresolved. Specimen: peripheral blood. The CDR3 DNA is TGTGCCAGCAGCGTAGCCGCAGGTGGCTACACCTTC. Residues: CASSVAAGGYTF.